This T cell receptor beta chain was identified in a study of beta chain features in type 1 diabetes. Study results and caveats: Naive, central memory and Treg TCRB repertoires seemed to resemble each other more closely in patients than they did in healthy donors.

This clone has only a few counts. Its cognate antigen is unknown. The junction had 11 bases not matched to a gene; V was cut back by 6 bases and J by 8 bases. The length of the CDR3 is 14 residues. CDR1 and CDR2 (germline): SQVTM, ANQGSEA. Investigators reverse transcribed all isolated RNA, so they sequenced expressed TCRB transcripts. Only in-frame clones appear in the TCRdb table, and some are missing; sequencing was by immunoSEQ multiplex PCR. In the table there are about 230,000 clones, 9.6% of which are singletons. The sequence was collected from a woman under 30 in good health. The material sequenced was naive CD4+ T cells from blood. The chain employs TRBV29-1 and TRBJ1-2, with 11 nucleotides matching TRBD1. CDR3: CSVARGQGVEGYTF. In DNA, the CDR3 is TGCAGCGTGGCCAGGGGACAGGGGGTAGAGGGCTACACCTTC.